This T cell receptor beta chain was recovered during a study of cytomegalovirus exposure and HLA in healthy donors. Note on this clone: One end of the junction is discordant with germline, which a read error may explain.

The PCR used 60 Vbeta and 13 Jbeta primers. Here immunoSEQ multiplex PCR was the method, and the copy in TCRdb shows in-frame clones only, minus some. The data contain 150,000 to 160,000 clones, 82% of them singletons. The source of this sequence is a woman aged 45-65 years in good health and CMV-seropositive. The source material was PBMCs.

CDR3 nucleotide sequence: TGCGCCAGCAGGCAATATGGCAGGGACAACGAGCAGTACTTC. It yields the protein CASRQYGRDNEQYF. The chain recombines TRBV23-1 with TRBJ2-7; a possible D gene is TRBD1 (6 bases). TRBV23-1 is assigned to the ORF class and has an uncertain function. The CDR3 extends over 14 amino acids.